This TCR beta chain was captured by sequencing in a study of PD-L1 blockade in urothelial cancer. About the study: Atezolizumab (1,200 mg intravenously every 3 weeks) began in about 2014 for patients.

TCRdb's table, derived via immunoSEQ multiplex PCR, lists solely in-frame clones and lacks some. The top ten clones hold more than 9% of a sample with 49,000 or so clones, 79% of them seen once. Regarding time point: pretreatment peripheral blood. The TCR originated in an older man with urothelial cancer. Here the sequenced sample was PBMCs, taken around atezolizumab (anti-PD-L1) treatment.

CDR3 sequence: CASSLTSGFGETQYF. CDR3 in DNA: TGTGCCAGCAGCTTAACGTCAGGGTTTGGGGAGACCCAGTACTTC. The J gene is TRBJ2-5, the V gene TRBV7-3, with D perhaps TRBD1 (5 bases). V was cut by 0 bases and J by 5 bases, with 13 bases left in between. This CDR3 region has 15 residues. Germline-derived CDR1 and CDR2 are SGHTA and FQGTGA.